This TCR beta chain was retrieved from a study of vaccination effects on CD4 cells after COVID-19. Study details: Following the second dose by a median of 72 days, the post-vaccine samples were obtained.

The CDR3 is 14 residues long. The germline V gene encodes CDR1 SGHNT and CDR2 YENEEA. V trimming: 4 bases; J trimming: 3 bases; junction bases outside the gene matches: 5. About this clone: Antigen unknown.

The study's findings and limits: Of the vaccine-induced clones from healthy vaccinees, merely 1 of 255 recognized common cold coronaviruses as well.

Expansion with viral peptide pools was applied to antigen-specific CD4+ T cells by the ViraFEST assay prior to sequencing. Researchers isolated CD4+ T cells once less than 13 days of culture had elapsed. Each person got two doses of an mRNA SARS-CoV-2 vaccine, BNT162b2 or mRNA-1273. None of these healthy vaccinees had been infected with SARS-CoV-2 before vaccination. IL-2 medium supplanted half the medium on days 3 and 7. Generated by immunoSEQ multiplex PCR, the TCRdb table keeps only in-frame clones and is missing some. The table includes about 32,000 clones, around 70% detected once. Sequenced material: CD4+ T cells from PBMCs cultured with HCoV-229E spike peptides, taken after COVID-19 vaccination. This clonotype was sampled from a human donor who received a COVID-19 vaccine. The chain is built from TRBV11-3 and TRBJ1-1, with 7 bases fitting TRBD1. DNA for the CDR3: TGTGCCAGCAGCTCCAGGGGGAGGGACACTGAAGCTTTCTTT. Encoded protein: CASSSRGRDTEAFF.